The 22 T cell receptor beta chains given below trace back to one sample, sequenced in a study of T cell responses to AZD1222 COVID-19 vaccine. Using immunoSEQ multiplex PCR, the repertoire was profiled, and TCRdb retains in-frame clones only, with some absent. The profile shows around 130,000 clones, roughly 92% of them singletons. The material was peripheral blood, obtained on day 0 of AZD1222 vaccination. All receptors come from an adult in good health.

The chain combines TRBV7-9 with TRBJ1-3, with D perhaps TRBD1 (5 bases). V dropped 7 bases and J dropped 4 bases, with 14 bases sitting between them. The CDR3 contains 14 residues. CDR1 and CDR2 from the germline V gene are SEHNR and FQNEAQ (reference sequence). DNA for the CDR3: TGTGCCAGCACCCCGCCTGGGGCGGGAAACACCATATATTTT. This codes for CASTPPGAGNTIYF.

V is TRBV30 and J is TRBJ2-2; tentatively, D is TRBD1 (5 bases). The CDR3 covers 14 residues. The germline V gene has CDR1 GTSNPN and CDR2 SVGIG (reference sequence). Trimming shortened V by 2 bases and J by 0 bases, and 7 bases separated the two germline ends. Written as DNA, the CDR3 is TGTGCCTGGAGTCTGACAGCGAACACCGGGGAGCTGTTTTTT. It is translated as CAWSLTANTGELFF.

The V call is TRBV7-9, the J call TRBJ1-1; D gene uncertain. In germline, CDR1 is SEHNR, CDR2 FQNEAQ (reference sequence). The CDR3 covers 15 residues. Trimming shortened V by 3 bases and J by 1 base, and 12 bases separated the two germline ends. CDR3 region: CASSFSRWGNTEAFF. Written as DNA, the CDR3 is TGTGCCAGCAGCTTTTCTCGGTGGGGGAACACTGAAGCTTTCTTT.

The V and J genes are TRBV6-5 and TRBJ2-1; a possible D gene is TRBD2 (7 bases). Germline V gives CDR1 MNHEY, CDR2 SVGAGI. V lost 8 bases to trimming and J lost 8 bases, with 16 bases between them. The CDR3 runs to 13 residues. DNA for the CDR3: TGTGCCAGCGGTAGGGGGAGGGTCGATGAGCAGTTCTTC. Translated: CASGRGRVDEQFF.

V gene TRBV12-3 or TRBV12-4 combines with J gene TRBJ2-1; D may be TRBD2 (5 bases). V lost 3 bases, J lost 8 bases, and 8 bases lay in between. CDR3 length: 12 residues. CDR3 sequence: CASSFLRDEQFF. The DNA of the CDR3 is TGTGCCAGCAGTTTTTTGAGGGATGAGCAGTTCTTC.

V usage is TRBV10-3 and J usage is TRBJ1-5; D not resolved. The CDR3 runs to 15 residues. V lost 3 bases and J 5 bases, leaving 14 bases between the germline ends. Germline CDR1 is ENHRY and CDR2 is SYGVKD. The CDR3 spells CAISETIERYQPQHF. In DNA form, the CDR3 reads TGTGCCATCAGTGAAACGATCGAGCGTTATCAGCCCCAGCATTTT.

The chain employs TRBV10-3 and TRBJ2-7; D unresolved. From germline, CDR1 is ENHRY and CDR2 SYGVKD. The CDR3 is 14 residues long. Trimming took off 3 bases at V and 3 bases at J, with 12 bases between the two ends. The CDR3 here is CAISEQGMSYEQYF. CDR3 nucleotide sequence: TGTGCCATCAGTGAACAAGGGATGAGCTACGAGCAGTACTTC.

This sequence joins TRBV6-5 and TRBJ2-5, with D perhaps TRBD1 (6 bases). The CDR3 sequence is 14 residues long. The ends were cut back, 6 bases at V and 0 bases at J, with 11 bases in the middle. Germline V gene sequence: CDR1 MNHEY, CDR2 SVGAGI. This chain's CDR3 is CASSYDRYQETQYF. The DNA of the CDR3 is TGTGCCAGCAGCTACGACAGGTACCAAGAGACCCAGTACTTC.

This clone was seen once. The chain uses TRBV5-6 and TRBJ2-3; D is uncertain. V lost 3 bases and J lost 2, with 7 bases in between. In germline, CDR1 is SGHDT, CDR2 YYEEEE. This CDR3 comprises 13 residues. The DNA for the CDR3 is TGTGCCAGCAGCTGGAGATCCACAGATACGCAGTATTTT. Amino acids: CASSWRSTDTQYF.

This chain joins TRBV19 and TRBJ2-1; possibly TRBD1 for D (6 bases). This CDR3 has 15 amino acids. CDR1 is LNHDA and CDR2 is SQIVND in the germline V gene (reference sequence). V dropped 5 bases and J dropped 6 bases, with 17 bases sitting between them. The CDR3 DNA reads TGTGCCAGTAGTGTCGGGACACCGAGGGCCAATGAGCAGTTCTTC. Protein product: CASSVGTPRANEQFF.

This chain joins TRBV6-2 or TRBV6-3 and TRBJ1-3, with no clear D. The V gene lost 5 bases and the J gene lost 2 bases, with 7 bases spanning the gap. Per germline, CDR1 MNHEY and CDR2 SVGEGT. The CDR3 contains 13 residues. The CDR3 is CASSLLPGNTIYF. The CDR3 DNA is TGTGCCAGCAGTCTCTTACCTGGAAACACCATATATTTT.

The rearrangement uses TRBV11-2 and TRBJ2-3; possible D gene TRBD2, 5 bases. Per the germline V gene, CDR1 is SGHAT and CDR2 is FQNNGV. V gave up 6 bases and J gave up 0 bases, with 10 bases separating them. This CDR3 is built from 14 residues. Written as DNA, the CDR3 is TGTGCCAGCAGGGAGGACGGGAGCACAGATACGCAGTATTTT. Translation gives CASREDGSTDTQYF.

The V call is TRBV10-1, the J call TRBJ1-2, with 7 bases that match TRBD1. Trimming took 4 bases from V and 5 from J; bases not matched to a gene: 10. CDR3 size: 15 residues. The germline CDR1 and CDR2 sequences are WNHNN and SYGVQD (reference sequence). CDR3 bases: TGCGCCAGCAGTGGCGACAGGGCTCTGGGGTATGGCTACACCTTC. The encoded protein is CASSGDRALGYGYTF.

The chain is built from TRBV11-2 and TRBJ2-5, with unresolved D. The CDR3 runs 16 residues. V was trimmed by 1 base and J by 5 bases, leaving 17 bases between them. The V gene's germline CDR1 is SGHAT and CDR2 FQNNGV. DNA of the CDR3: TGTGCCAGCAGCTTAGGGCTGGCGGTAGGATCGGAGACCCAGTACTTC. Protein: CASSLGLAVGSETQYF.

The rearrangement uses TRBV2 and TRBJ1-1, with 9 bases matching TRBD1. The V gene end was trimmed by 4 bases and the J gene end by 4 bases; junction bases not matched to a gene: 4. The CDR3 has 14 residues. Germline loops: CDR1 SNHLY, CDR2 FYNNEI. For the CDR3, the DNA is TGTGCCAGCAGTGGACAGGGGGAGAGCACTGAAGCTTTCTTT. As protein: CASSGQGESTEAFF.

The chain uses TRBV7-9 and TRBJ1-2; 8 bases align to TRBD1. This CDR3 contains 15 residues. V lost 2 bases to trimming and J lost 8 bases; unmatched junction nucleotides: 10. Germline V CDR1 and CDR2: SEHNR, FQNEAQ (reference sequence). CDR3 DNA: TGTGCCAGCAGCTTATCCCAGGACAGGGAAGGCGGCTACACCTTC. It specifies CASSLSQDREGGYTF.

The V and J genes are TRBV15 and TRBJ2-3, with D perhaps matching TRBD2 (6 bases). Trimming stripped 5 bases from V and 2 bases from J, with 17 bases between. Germline V gives CDR1 LNHNV, CDR2 YYDKDF (reference sequence). The CDR3 is made up of 16 amino acids. CDR3: CATSGRDSPATDTQYF. In DNA form, the CDR3 reads TGTGCCACCAGCGGGCGGGACTCCCCGGCCACAGATACGCAGTATTTT.

A single count supports this clone. V is TRBV5-1 and J is TRBJ1-1, with TRBD1 matching 9 bases. Losses at the gene ends were 3 bases for V and 8 bases for J; bases not matched to a gene: 14. The CDR3 loop spans 16 amino acids. The germline V gene encodes CDR1 SGHRS and CDR2 YFSETQ. The CDR3 loop is CASSSYIDRGEMEAFF. For the CDR3, the DNA is TGCGCCAGCAGCTCTTACATAGACAGGGGGGAGATGGAAGCTTTCTTT.

For the CDR3, the DNA is TGTGCCAGCAGCTTATTAGCTAACTATGGCTACACCTTC. This codes for CASSLLANYGYTF. The chain uses TRBV7-9 and TRBJ1-2; no firm D call. The V gene lost 2 bases and the J gene lost 0 bases, with 4 bases spanning the gap. This CDR3 spans 13 amino acids. Germline CDR1 SEHNR, CDR2 FQNEAQ (reference sequence).

This sequence joins TRBV7-3 and TRBJ1-2; no definite D call. The CDR3 contains 13 residues. The V end was cut by 1 base, the J end by 6 bases, with 9 bases between. The germline V gene encodes CDR1 SGHTA and CDR2 FQGTGA. The CDR3 DNA sequence: TGTGCCAGCAGCTTAAGCGGCGGTGATGGCTACACCTTC. Residues: CASSLSGGDGYTF. The full variable domain, its missing parts supplied by reference TRBV7-3 and TRBJ1-2, is GAGVSQTPSNKVTEKGKYVELRCDPISGHTALYWYRQSLGQGPEFLIYFQGTGAADDSGLPNDRFFAVRPEGSVSTLKIQRTERGDSAVYLCASSLSGGDGYTFGSGTRLTVV.

This clone showed up just a few times. V gene TRBV15 combines with J gene TRBJ2-3, with a weak D call TRBD1 (6 bases). Per the germline V gene, CDR1 is LNHNV and CDR2 is YYDKDF (reference sequence). V lost 0 bases, J lost 4 bases, and 11 bases lay in between. This CDR3 is 15 amino acids long. CDR3 region: CATSRDRGSADTQYF. The CDR3 DNA reads as TGTGCCACCAGCAGAGACAGGGGAAGCGCAGATACGCAGTATTTT. Based on the CDR3 plus reference TRBV15 and TRBJ2-3, the full variable domain is DAMVIQNPRYQVTQFGKPVTLSCSQTLNHNVMYWYQQKSSQAPKLLFHYYDKDFNNEADTPDNFQSRRPNTSFCFLDIRSPGLGDTAMYLCATSRDRGSADTQYFGPGTRLTVL.

The rearrangement links TRBV7-8 to TRBJ1-5; TRBD1 might be the D (6 bases). The CDR3 consists of 17 residues. The ends were cut back, 5 bases at V and 0 bases at J, with 17 bases in the middle. Germline CDR1 is SGHVS and CDR2 is FQNEAQ. CDR3 DNA: TGTGCCAGCAGCGCGAATCAGGGGTATAATAGCAATCAGCCCCAGCATTTT. As protein: CASSANQGYNSNQPQHF.